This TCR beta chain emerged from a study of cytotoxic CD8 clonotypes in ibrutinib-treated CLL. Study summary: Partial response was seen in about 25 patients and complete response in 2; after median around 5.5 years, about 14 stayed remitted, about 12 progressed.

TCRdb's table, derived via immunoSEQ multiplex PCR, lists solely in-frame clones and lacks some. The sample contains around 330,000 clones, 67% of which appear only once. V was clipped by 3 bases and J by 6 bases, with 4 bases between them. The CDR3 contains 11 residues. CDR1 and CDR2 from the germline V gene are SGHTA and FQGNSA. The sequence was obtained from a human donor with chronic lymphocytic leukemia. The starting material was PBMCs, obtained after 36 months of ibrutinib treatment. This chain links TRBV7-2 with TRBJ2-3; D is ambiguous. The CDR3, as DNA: TGTGCCAGCAGCTTGAAGGATACGCAGTATTTT. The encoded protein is CASSLKDTQYF.